Below are 27 T cell receptor beta chains sequenced from a single sample in a study of Tregs in tolerant kidney transplant recipients. This table comes from immunoSEQ multiplex PCR, and its TCRdb copy is limited to in-frame clones, with some not included. The sample lists 110,000 or so clones, 90% occurring once. The sample consisted of CD4+ T cells from blood, taken before the transplant. These receptors all come from a human donor who received a combined kidney and bone marrow transplant.

The chain combines TRBV5-1 with TRBJ2-3, with TRBD2 matching over 8 bases. CDR3 length: 15 amino acids. V lost 4 bases to trimming and J lost 0 bases; unmatched junction nucleotides: 4. Germline V lookup: CDR1 SGHRS, CDR2 YFSETQ. The CDR3 region is CASSLGGVSTDTQYF. CDR3 in DNA: TGCGCCAGCAGCCTCGGGGGGGTTAGCACAGATACGCAGTATTTT.

J is TRBJ2-7 and V is TRBV7-2, with a possible D match to TRBD1 (6 bases). V lost 3 bases and J 5 bases, leaving 14 bases between the germline ends. The CDR3 is 14 amino acids. The germline V gene encodes CDR1 SGHTA and CDR2 FQGNSA. The CDR3 loop reads CASSFAGARDEQYF. The CDR3 DNA sequence: TGTGCCAGCAGCTTCGCAGGGGCTAGGGACGAGCAGTACTTC.

This sequence joins TRBV29-1 and TRBJ2-6; no clear D. The CDR3 runs 14 residues. Per the germline V gene, CDR1 is SQVTM and CDR2 is ANQGSEA. The V end was cut by 4 bases, the J end by 0 bases, with 7 bases between. In DNA, the CDR3 is TGCAGCGTTGGTGGCCTCTCTGGGGCCAACGTCCTGACTTTC. Residues: CSVGGLSGANVLTF.

This chain joins TRBV6-5 and TRBJ1-2; D remains ambiguous. CDR3 size: 13 residues. Trimming stripped 6 bases from V and 4 bases from J, with 12 bases between. Germline assignment: CDR1 MNHEY and CDR2 SVGAGI. As DNA, the CDR3 is TGTGCCAGCAGCCCCCCGGGGATCTATGGCTACACCTTC. Translating gives CASSPPGIYGYTF.

The chain has TRBV7-2 and TRBJ2-7; possibly TRBD1 for D (6 bases). Trimming pared 2 bases from V and 5 bases from J, leaving 13 bases between. Germline lookup yields CDR1 SGHTA and CDR2 FQGNSA. There are 14 residues in the CDR3. CDR3 region: CASSLRQVWNEQYF. The CDR3 DNA follows: TGTGCCAGCAGCTTAAGACAGGTTTGGAACGAGCAGTACTTC. Using reference TRBV7-2 and TRBJ2-7 for the parts outside the CDR3, the full variable domain is GAGVSQSPSNKVTEKGKDVELRCDPISGHTALYWYRQSLGQGLEFLIYFQGNSAPDKSGLPSDRFSAERTGGSVSTLTIQRTQQEDSAVYLCASSLRQVWNEQYFGPGTRLTVT.

The chain carries TRBV5-1 and TRBJ2-3; the D gene is possibly TRBD2 (6 bases). This CDR3 is built from 15 residues. Germline CDR1 reads SGHRS; CDR2 reads YFSETQ. V lost 1 base and J 1 base, leaving 10 bases between the germline ends. CDR3 sequence (DNA): TGCGCCAGCAGCTTGTTGTCTAGCGGCACAGATACGCAGTATTTT. Translating it yields CASSLLSSGTDTQYF.

This rearrangement joins TRBV6-6 to TRBJ1-2; TRBD1 might be the D (6 bases). CDR3 size: 14 residues. CDR1 MNHNY and CDR2 SVGAGI come from the germline V gene (reference sequence). Deletions cut 4 bases from V and 7 bases from J, with 16 bases between. CDR3 in DNA: TGTGCCAGCAGTTTAAGCGACAGGATTGGTGGCTACACCTTC. Protein sequence: CASSLSDRIGGYTF.

The chain employs TRBV2 and TRBJ2-3, with TRBD1 as a possible D gene (5 bases). There are 15 residues in the CDR3. Trimming shortened V by 7 bases and J by 0 bases, and 14 bases separated the two germline ends. Germline-derived CDR1 and CDR2 are SNHLY and FYNNEI. DNA of the CDR3: TGTGCCAGCACTCCTGACAGCAAAAGCACAGATACGCAGTATTTT. Translating gives CASTPDSKSTDTQYF.

The rearrangement links TRBV5-4 to TRBJ1-1; no reliable D call. Trimming cost V 4 bases and J 1 base, with 17 bases left between them. Germline CDR1 reads SGHNT; CDR2 reads YYREEE (reference sequence). The CDR3 loop spans 16 amino acids. DNA for the CDR3: TGTGCCAGCAGCCCCGGGGAAGGGTTTGGGAACACTGAAGCTTTCTTT. It is translated as CASSPGEGFGNTEAFF.

This chain links TRBV2 with TRBJ1-2; 10 positions match TRBD1. The CDR3 covers 16 residues. J was trimmed by 8 bases and V by 7 bases; bases with no gene match: 16. The germline V gene has CDR1 SNHLY and CDR2 FYNNEI. In nucleotides, the CDR3 is TGTGCCAGCATACGACAGGGGGCGATTAATGTGGGCGGCTACACCTTC. Translated, it gives CASIRQGAINVGGYTF.

V is TRBV28 and J is TRBJ2-7; 10 bases fit TRBD2. The CDR3 is made up of 16 amino acids. V lost 5 bases to trimming and J lost 6 bases; unmatched junction nucleotides: 13. Germline assignment: CDR1 MDHEN and CDR2 SYDVKM. As DNA, the CDR3 is TGTGCCAGCAGTGAAACTAGCGGGATTCTTTGGGGCGAGCAGTACTTC. It translates to CASSETSGILWGEQYF.

The chain recombines TRBV18 with TRBJ2-7; D perhaps matches TRBD1 (6 bases). V shed 3 bases and J shed 7 bases, with 16 bases lying between them. CDR1 and CDR2 (germline): KGHSH, LQKENI. The CDR3 is 14 amino acids. Here the CDR3 reads CASSPSQGRREQYF. The DNA for the CDR3 is TGTGCCAGCTCACCGTCACAGGGCCGGAGGGAGCAGTACTTC.

The chain links TRBV25-1 to TRBJ2-1; no clear D gene. This CDR3 is built from 16 residues. Deletions cut 1 base from V and 0 bases from J, with 10 bases between. CDR1 is MGHDK, CDR2 SYGVNS, per germline. CDR3 sequence: CASSESQFSSYNEQFF. CDR3 DNA: TGTGCCAGCAGTGAATCACAGTTTAGCTCCTACAATGAGCAGTTCTTC.

This chain uses TRBV25-1 with TRBJ2-7; 7 bases are a match to TRBD1. CDR3 size: 14 residues. Trimming at V came to 5 bases and at J to 2 bases, leaving 6 bases not matched to a gene. CDR1 MGHDK and CDR2 SYGVNS come from the germline V gene. CDR3 nucleotide sequence: TGTGCCAGCAGTCCCCCGACAGGGACCTACGAGCAGTACTTC. As protein: CASSPPTGTYEQYF.

In nucleotides, the CDR3 is TGTGCCAGCAGCTTTCAAAGCGGGACCTCGGGCGAGCAGTACTTC. Its protein is CASSFQSGTSGEQYF. This sequence joins TRBV7-2 and TRBJ2-7; 7 nucleotides match TRBD2. CDR3 length: 15 residues. The V gene end was trimmed by 3 bases and the J gene end by 6 bases; junction bases not matched to a gene: 11. Germline-derived CDR1 and CDR2 are SGHTA and FQGNSA.

V usage is TRBV9 and J usage is TRBJ2-1; 9 positions match TRBD2. This CDR3 is built from 16 residues. The V and J ends lost 0 bases and 7 bases, in that order; junction bases with no gene match: 8. The germline gives CDR1 SGDLS, CDR2 YYNGEE. DNA of the CDR3: TGTGCCAGCAGCGTAGCGGCTAGCGGGATTTTTAATGAGCAGTTCTTC. Translated: CASSVAASGIFNEQFF. Full variable domain (remainder filled in from reference TRBV9 and TRBJ2-1): DSGVTQTPKHLITATGQRVTLRCSPRSGDLSVYWYQQSLDQGLQFLIQYYNGEERAKGNILERFSAQQFPDLHSELNLSSLELGDSALYFCASSVAASGIFNEQFFGPGTRLTVL.

With respect to this clone: Other DNA sequences in the same sample also yield this CDR3. The chain's CDR3 is CASSLGDNSNQPQHF. The CDR3 DNA follows: TGCGCCAGCAGCTTGGGGGACAATAGCAATCAGCCCCAGCATTTT. The chain joins TRBV5-1 to TRBJ1-5; weak D call: TRBD1 (6 bases). Germline values: CDR1 SGHRS, CDR2 YFSETQ. This CDR3 is 15 amino acids long. The germline V and J ends were trimmed by 0 bases and 0 bases, with 7 bases remaining between them.

The rearrangement joins TRBV28 to TRBJ2-7; possible D gene TRBD2, 5 bases. Germline V gives CDR1 MDHEN, CDR2 SYDVKM. The CDR3 is made up of 13 amino acids. Between the trimmed V and J ends, which lost 3 bases and 2 bases, there was a span of 8 bases. The CDR3 reads CASSFSVAYEQYF. CDR3 nucleotides: TGTGCCAGCAGTTTTAGCGTAGCCTACGAGCAGTACTTC.

This sequence joins TRBV11-2 and TRBJ2-1; TRBD2 might be the D (7 bases). V lost 0 bases and J 4 bases, leaving 13 bases between the germline ends. Germline V gene data show CDR1 as SGHAT and CDR2 as FQNNGV. CDR3 size: 16 residues. The CDR3 loop is CASSLEWGGRYNEQFF. CDR3 bases: TGTGCCAGCAGCTTAGAATGGGGGGGGCGGTACAATGAGCAGTTCTTC.

The chain has TRBV5-1 and TRBJ1-3, with 7 bases matching TRBD1. The J segment lost 3 bases and the V segment lost 0 bases, leaving 12 bases of the junction unmatched. The CDR3 runs 18 residues. CDR1 is SGHRS and CDR2 is YFSETQ in the germline V gene. Here the CDR3 reads CASSLAAGDSRIGNTIYF. The CDR3 nucleotides are TGCGCCAGCAGCTTGGCCGCCGGGGACAGTCGAATTGGAAACACCATATATTTT.

The chain uses TRBV15 and TRBJ2-1, with 16 bases aligning to TRBD2. The CDR3 runs 15 residues. CDR1 and CDR2 (germline): LNHNV, YYDKDF (reference sequence). Trimming cost V 4 bases and J 8 bases; bases outside gene matches: 2. The CDR3 nucleotides read TGTGCCACCAGCAAAGGGACTAGCGGGGGGGATGAGCAGTTCTTC. This translates into CATSKGTSGGDEQFF.

The chain carries TRBV7-2 and TRBJ2-7, with D tentatively TRBD2 (5 bases). Germline V gene lookup returns CDR1 SGHTA and CDR2 FQGNSA. The CDR3 spans 15 residues. Trimming left V 2 bases short and J 8 bases short, with 19 bases between. The CDR3 here is CASSLSNFFGNKQYF. CDR3 sequence (DNA): TGTGCCAGCAGCTTAAGTAATTTCTTCGGGAACAAGCAGTACTTC. Full variable domain (missing parts from reference TRBV7-2 and TRBJ2-7): GAGVSQSPSNKVTEKGKDVELRCDPISGHTALYWYRQSLGQGLEFLIYFQGNSAPDKSGLPSDRFSAERTGGSVSTLTIQRTQQEDSAVYLCASSLSNFFGNKQYFGPGTRLTVT.

The chain uses TRBV5-4 and TRBJ2-5, with TRBD2 identical over 11 bases. With 3 bases clipped from V and 5 bases from J, the junction kept 6 bases outside the gene matches. The CDR3 has 15 residues. CDR1 and CDR2 from the germline V gene are SGHNT and YYREEE (reference sequence). For the CDR3, the DNA is TGTGCCAGCAGCTGGGGGACTAGCGGAGGGGAGACCCAGTACTTC. It specifies CASSWGTSGGETQYF.

This chain links TRBV5-1 with TRBJ2-5; 9 bases fit TRBD2. Trimming cost V 4 bases and J 1 base; bases outside gene matches: 8. Looked up from germline, CDR1 is SGHRS and CDR2 is YFSETQ. The CDR3 extends over 16 amino acids. The CDR3 DNA reads as TGCGCCAGCAGCGGGGAAAGCGGGGGGCCCCAAGAGACCCAGTACTTC. This encodes CASSGESGGPQETQYF.

This chain connects TRBV5-6 to TRBJ1-3; tentative D call: TRBD1 (6 bases). Trimming stripped 5 bases from V and 0 bases from J, with 12 bases between. CDR1 is SGHDT and CDR2 is YYEEEE in the germline V gene. The CDR3 is made up of 15 amino acids. CDR3 protein: CASRETGISGNTIYF. The CDR3, as DNA: TGTGCCAGCAGGGAGACAGGTATCTCTGGAAACACCATATATTTT.

The chain joins TRBV7-2 to TRBJ2-7; 10 bases align to TRBD2. V shed 3 bases, J shed 3 bases, and the junction held 11 bases outside the gene matches. The CDR3 is made up of 17 amino acids. CDR1 and CDR2 (germline): SGHTA, FQGNSA. The CDR3 spells CASSFSTSGALVYEQYF. CDR3 nucleotide sequence: TGTGCCAGCAGCTTCTCTACTAGCGGGGCCCTCGTCTACGAGCAGTACTTC. The full variable domain, with the rest looked up from reference TRBV7-2 and TRBJ2-7, is GAGVSQSPSNKVTEKGKDVELRCDPISGHTALYWYRQSLGQGLEFLIYFQGNSAPDKSGLPSDRFSAERTGGSVSTLTIQRTQQEDSAVYLCASSFSTSGALVYEQYFGPGTRLTVT.

This clone has only a few counts. This chain uses TRBV7-9 with TRBJ1-2; possibly TRBD1 for D (6 bases). CDR1 is SEHNR, CDR2 FQNEAQ, per germline (reference sequence). This CDR3 has 13 amino acids. Trimming pared 1 base from V and 8 bases from J, leaving 11 bases between. The CDR3 sequence: CASSLDRVGGYTF. The CDR3 DNA reads TGTGCCAGCAGCTTAGACAGGGTTGGAGGCTACACCTTC.